What follows describes a single T cell receptor beta chain. Antigen: not known. This CDR3 region has 15 residues. Per the germline V gene, CDR1 is MDHEN and CDR2 is SYDVKM. V was pared by 2 bases and J by 2 bases, with 2 bases of the junction left unmatched. The data were taken from a study of cytomegalovirus exposure and HLA in healthy donors. Likely unrecorded immune exposures existed in these nominally healthy donors. PCR involved 60 Vbeta and 13 Jbeta primers. Method: immunoSEQ multiplex PCR; TCRdb's copy keeps in-frame clones and lacks some. The data show some 60,000 clones, around 86% seen once. Broader study findings: Data from an earlier analysis indicated that most TCR beta V segments were productive either about 87% or about 30% of the time. CMV serostatus stood as the only immune exposure information on hand.

The chain is built from TRBV28 and TRBJ2-3; TRBD1 matches at 9 bases. This clonotype was obtained from a female donor in good health and CMV-seronegative. Sequenced material: PBMCs. DNA of the CDR3: TGTGCCAGCAGTTTAGTACAGGGGGCCACAGATACGCAGTATTTT. Encoded protein: CASSLVQGATDTQYF.